These 19 T cell receptor beta chains were all obtained from the same sample, sequenced in a study of long-term antiretroviral therapy in people with HIV. Investigators performed immunoSEQ version v3.0 at survey level. TCRdb's copy holds only in-frame clones and misses some; the assay was immunoSEQ multiplex PCR. Of 20,000 to 25,000 clones listed, more than 85% are singletons. The sequencing used unsorted PBMCs, collected 7.6 years after starting antiretroviral therapy. Receptors were obtained from a woman aged 40 to 50 with HIV.

This sequence joins TRBV5-1 and TRBJ1-5; 7 bases agree with TRBD1. The CDR3 spans 14 residues. Trimming at V came to 3 bases and at J to 4 bases, leaving 4 bases not matched to a gene. Germline V lookup: CDR1 SGHRS, CDR2 YFSETQ. CDR3 in amino acids: CASSSGTENQPQHF. For the CDR3, the DNA is TGCGCCAGCAGCTCCGGGACAGAAAATCAGCCCCAGCATTTT.

This chain links TRBV7-2 with TRBJ1-6, with D perhaps TRBD1 (5 bases). Trimming removed 4 bases at V and 11 bases at J, with 18 bases between. The CDR3 totals 15 residues. Germline values: CDR1 SGHTA, CDR2 FQGNSA. In DNA form, the CDR3 reads TGTGCCAGCAGCTCCACGGGGCCCCCTCTCCCACCCCTCCACTTT. This encodes CASSSTGPPLPPLHF.

The V and J genes are TRBV7-9 and TRBJ1-5; tentative D call: TRBD1 (5 bases). Trimming removed 2 bases at V and 2 bases at J, with 16 bases between. Germline lookup yields CDR1 SEHNR and CDR2 FQNEAQ (reference sequence). This CDR3 comprises 17 residues. CDR3 sequence: CASSLFTGLGGNQPQHF. For the CDR3, the DNA is TGTGCCAGCAGCTTATTTACAGGCTTAGGCGGCAATCAGCCCCAGCATTTT.

The V gene is TRBV29-1, the J gene TRBJ1-1, with D uncertain. The CDR3 has 12 residues. Between the trimmed V and J ends, which lost 4 bases and 0 bases, there was a span of 6 bases. In germline, CDR1 is SQVTM, CDR2 ANQGSEA. This CDR3 reads CSVVPLNTEAFF. CDR3 nucleotides: TGCAGCGTTGTCCCCCTGAACACTGAAGCTTTCTTT.

CDR3 residues: CAISESREKSPLHF. CDR3 coding DNA: TGTGCCATCAGTGAGTCGAGGGAAAAATCACCCCTCCACTTT. The chain carries TRBV10-3 and TRBJ1-6; no reliable D call. Trimming pared 0 bases from V and 10 bases from J, leaving 10 bases between. The CDR3 extends over 14 amino acids. The germline V gene has CDR1 ENHRY and CDR2 SYGVKD.

V is TRBV19 and J is TRBJ1-1; the match to TRBD1 covers 7 bases. The CDR3 has 15 residues. V shed 9 bases, J shed 5 bases, and the junction held 15 bases outside the gene matches. The germline V gene encodes CDR1 LNHDA and CDR2 SQIVND (reference sequence). The CDR3 sequence: CASRDSVAQGTEAFF. Written as DNA, the CDR3 is TGTGCCAGCCGGGACAGCGTGGCCCAGGGAACTGAAGCTTTCTTT. Together with reference TRBV19 and TRBJ1-1, the CDR3 gives the full variable domain: DGGITQSPKYLFRKEGQNVTLSCEQNLNHDAMYWYRQDPGQGLRLIYYSQIVNDFQKGDIAEGYSVSREKKESFPLTVTSAQKNPTAFYLCASRDSVAQGTEAFFGQGTRLTVV.

V gene TRBV2 combines with J gene TRBJ1-1; TRBD1 might be the D (5 bases). The germline V gene has CDR1 SNHLY and CDR2 FYNNEI. V dropped 8 bases and J dropped 4 bases, with 11 bases sitting between them. The CDR3 extends over 12 amino acids. CDR3 nucleotide sequence: TGTGCCAGCCACCGGGGGGGCACTGAAGCTTTCTTT. Translated, it gives CASHRGGTEAFF.

This chain links TRBV6-5 with TRBJ1-6, with 8 bases matching TRBD1. The CDR3 totals 14 residues. CDR1 and CDR2 (germline): MNHEY, SVGAGI. Trimming at V came to 2 bases and at J to 8 bases, leaving 2 bases not matched to a gene. The CDR3 loop is CASSYDRGDSPLHF. CDR3 DNA sequence: TGTGCCAGCAGTTACGACAGGGGTGATTCACCCCTCCACTTT.

The gene calls are TRBV30 and TRBJ1-1, with 7 bases fitting TRBD1. Trimming at V came to 5 bases and at J to 2 bases, leaving 11 bases not matched to a gene. The CDR3 runs to 15 residues. Germline loops: CDR1 GTSNPN, CDR2 SVGIG (reference sequence). The CDR3: CAWGKPGQLNTEAFF. CDR3 sequence (DNA): TGTGCCTGGGGTAAACCGGGACAGCTAAACACTGAAGCTTTCTTT.

This rearrangement joins TRBV10-3 to TRBJ2-7; 9 bases line up with TRBD1. CDR3 size: 15 residues. V shed 10 bases, J shed 2 bases, and the junction held 12 bases outside the gene matches. CDR1 and CDR2 (germline): ENHRY, SYGVKD. Written as DNA, the CDR3 is TGTGCCACCGGCTCATGGGACAGGGACCCCTACGAGCAGTACTTC. Amino acids: CATGSWDRDPYEQYF.

This clone was recorded once. V is TRBV27 and J is TRBJ1-5, with 9 bases identical to TRBD1. After removal of 5 bases from V and 7 bases from J, the junction contained 3 bases not matched to a gene. CDR1 and CDR2 from the germline V gene are MNHEY and SMNVEV (reference sequence). The CDR3 spans 13 residues. Here the CDR3 reads CASSGTGLQPQHF. The CDR3 nucleotides are TGTGCCAGCAGTGGGACAGGGTTACAGCCCCAGCATTTT.

The rearrangement uses TRBV7-9 and TRBJ2-2; unclear D gene. The length of the CDR3 is 13 residues. Trimming removed 2 bases at V and 7 bases at J, with 8 bases between. The germline V gene encodes CDR1 SEHNR and CDR2 FQNEAQ (reference sequence). CDR3 amino acids: CASSLYGVGELFF. CDR3 nucleotides: TGTGCCAGCAGCTTATATGGGGTCGGGGAGCTGTTTTTT. The entire variable domain, with the rest obtained from reference TRBV7-9 and TRBJ2-2, is as follows: DTGVSQNPRHKITKRGQNVTFRCDPISEHNRLYWYRQTLGQGPEFLTYFQNEAQLEKSRLLSDRFSAERPKGSFSTLEIQRTEQGDSAMYLCASSLYGVGELFFGEGSRLTVL.

The chain joins TRBV7-9 to TRBJ2-3, with 12 bases matching TRBD2. Germline loops: CDR1 SEHNR, CDR2 FQNEAQ (reference sequence). V lost 5 bases, J lost 6 bases, and 6 bases stayed unmatched. This CDR3 is built from 15 residues. The DNA for the CDR3 is TGTGCCAGCAGCCCTCTAGCGGGGGGGCAGGATACGCAGTATTTT. Translating it yields CASSPLAGGQDTQYF.

To note about this clone: The sample contains more than one DNA sequence encoding this CDR3. DNA for the CDR3: TGTGCCAGCAGTTTAATGCGTAATCAGCCCCAGCATTTT. It encodes CASSLMRNQPQHF. The chain is built from TRBV27 and TRBJ1-5; D is undetermined. V was clipped by 2 bases and J by 4 bases, with 6 bases between them. The length of the CDR3 is 13 residues. The V gene's germline CDR1 is MNHEY and CDR2 SMNVEV (reference sequence).

The rearrangement links TRBV7-2 to TRBJ1-2, with 8 bases that match TRBD1. The V gene end was trimmed by 5 bases and the J gene end by 7 bases; junction bases not matched to a gene: 9. CDR1 SGHTA and CDR2 FQGNSA come from the germline V gene. The CDR3 is 14 amino acids. The CDR3: CASSPGAGGAGYTF. The CDR3 bases are TGTGCCAGCAGCCCCGGGGCAGGGGGCGCTGGCTACACCTTC.

The chain has TRBV6-5 and TRBJ1-4; D is perhaps TRBD1 (5 bases). V lost 7 bases, J lost 0 bases, and 9 bases lay in between. The CDR3 length is 14 residues. Germline V CDR1 and CDR2: MNHEY, SVGAGI. The CDR3 loop reads CASKRGATNEKLFF. The DNA of the CDR3 is TGTGCCAGCAAAAGAGGGGCAACTAATGAAAAACTGTTTTTT.

The genes are TRBV7-2 and TRBJ1-3, with D possibly being TRBD1 (5 bases). V was clipped by 5 bases and J by 2 bases, with 10 bases between them. This CDR3 has 14 residues. CDR1 is SGHTA, CDR2 FQGNSA, per germline. The CDR3 loop is CASSPGLAGNTIYF. CDR3 bases: TGTGCCAGCAGCCCAGGGCTGGCTGGAAACACCATATATTTT.

This chain connects TRBV19 to TRBJ1-2; 8 positions match TRBD1. Unmatched junction bases numbered 8, after V lost 1 base and J lost 4 bases. Germline CDR1 LNHDA, CDR2 SQIVND (reference sequence). The CDR3 is made up of 16 amino acids. The CDR3 DNA reads as TGTGCCAGTAGTATAGGCCCCGGACAGGGTGGCTATGGCTACACCTTC. Its translation: CASSIGPGQGGYGYTF.

The V call is TRBV5-1, the J call TRBJ1-1; possible D gene TRBD1, 5 bases. The CDR3 runs to 15 residues. V was shortened by 2 bases and J by 1 base, with 12 bases between the two germline ends. Germline V gene sequence: CDR1 SGHRS, CDR2 YFSETQ. The chain's CDR3 is CASSLYRRSNTEAFF. CDR3 nucleotides: TGCGCCAGCAGCTTATACAGGAGATCGAACACTGAAGCTTTCTTT.